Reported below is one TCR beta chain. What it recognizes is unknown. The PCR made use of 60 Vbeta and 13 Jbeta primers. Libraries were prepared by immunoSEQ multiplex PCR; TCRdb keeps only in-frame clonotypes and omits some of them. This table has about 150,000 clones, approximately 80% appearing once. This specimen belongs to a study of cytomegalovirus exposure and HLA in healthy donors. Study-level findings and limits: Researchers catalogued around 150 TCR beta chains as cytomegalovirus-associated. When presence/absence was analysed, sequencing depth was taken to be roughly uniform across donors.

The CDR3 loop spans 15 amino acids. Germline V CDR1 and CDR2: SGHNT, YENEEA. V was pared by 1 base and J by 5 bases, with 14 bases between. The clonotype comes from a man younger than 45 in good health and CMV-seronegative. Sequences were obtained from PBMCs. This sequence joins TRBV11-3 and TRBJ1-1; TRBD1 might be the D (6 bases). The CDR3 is CASSLAGAPGTEAFF. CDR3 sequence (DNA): TGTGCCAGCAGCTTAGCAGGGGCACCGGGGACTGAAGCTTTCTTT.